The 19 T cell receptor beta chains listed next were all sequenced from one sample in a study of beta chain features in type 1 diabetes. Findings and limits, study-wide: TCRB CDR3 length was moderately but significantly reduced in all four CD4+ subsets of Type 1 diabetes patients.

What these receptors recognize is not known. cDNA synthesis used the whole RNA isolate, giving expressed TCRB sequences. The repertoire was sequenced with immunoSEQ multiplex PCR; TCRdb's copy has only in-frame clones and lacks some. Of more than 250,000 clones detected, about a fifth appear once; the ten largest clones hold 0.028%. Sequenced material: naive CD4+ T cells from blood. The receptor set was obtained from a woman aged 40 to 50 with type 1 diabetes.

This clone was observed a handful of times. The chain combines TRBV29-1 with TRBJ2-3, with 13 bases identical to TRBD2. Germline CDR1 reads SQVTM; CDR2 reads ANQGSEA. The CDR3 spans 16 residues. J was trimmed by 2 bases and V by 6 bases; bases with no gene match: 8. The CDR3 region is CSVPGTSGDYTDTQYF. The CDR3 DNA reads TGCAGCGTGCCCGGGACTAGCGGGGATTACACAGATACGCAGTATTTT.

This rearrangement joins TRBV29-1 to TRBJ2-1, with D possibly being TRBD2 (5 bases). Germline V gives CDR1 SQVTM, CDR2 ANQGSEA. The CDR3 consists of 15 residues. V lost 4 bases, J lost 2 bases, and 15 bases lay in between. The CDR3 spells CSVGADFVPYNEQFF. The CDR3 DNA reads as TGCAGCGTTGGTGCGGACTTTGTTCCCTACAATGAGCAGTTCTTC.

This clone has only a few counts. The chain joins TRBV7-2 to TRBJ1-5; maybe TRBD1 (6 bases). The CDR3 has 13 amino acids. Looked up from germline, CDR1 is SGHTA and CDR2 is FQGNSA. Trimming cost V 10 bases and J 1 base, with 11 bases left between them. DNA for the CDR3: TGTGCCACCACAGGGAGCAGCAATCAGCCCCAGCATTTT. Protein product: CATTGSSNQPQHF.

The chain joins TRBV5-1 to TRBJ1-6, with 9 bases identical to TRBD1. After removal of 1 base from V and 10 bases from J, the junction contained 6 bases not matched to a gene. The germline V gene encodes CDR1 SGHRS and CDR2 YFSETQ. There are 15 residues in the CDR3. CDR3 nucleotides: TGCGCCAGCAGCTTGTGGGACAGGGTTGAATCACCCCTCCACTTT. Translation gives CASSLWDRVESPLHF. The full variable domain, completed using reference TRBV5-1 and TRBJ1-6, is KAGVTQTPRYLIKTRGQQVTLSCSPISGHRSVSWYQQTPGQGLQFLFEYFSETQRNKGNFPGRFSGRQFSNSRSEMNVSTLELGDSALYLCASSLWDRVESPLHFGNGTRLTVT.

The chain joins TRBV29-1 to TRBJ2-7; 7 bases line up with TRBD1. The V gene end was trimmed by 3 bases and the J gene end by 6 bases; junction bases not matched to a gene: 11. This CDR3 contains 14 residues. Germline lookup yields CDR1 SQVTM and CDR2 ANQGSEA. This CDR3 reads CSVEIGWTGGEQYF. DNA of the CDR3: TGCAGCGTTGAGATCGGGTGGACAGGCGGCGAGCAGTACTTC.

The CDR3, as DNA: TGCGCCAGCAGCCCAGGGGTGAATGAGCAGTTCTTC. It yields the protein CASSPGVNEQFF. The chain carries TRBV4-1 and TRBJ2-1, with a tentative D call TRBD1 (6 bases). Looked up from germline, CDR1 is MGHRA and CDR2 is YSYEKL. Trimming cost V 4 bases and J 7 bases, with 8 bases left between them. This CDR3 spans 12 amino acids.

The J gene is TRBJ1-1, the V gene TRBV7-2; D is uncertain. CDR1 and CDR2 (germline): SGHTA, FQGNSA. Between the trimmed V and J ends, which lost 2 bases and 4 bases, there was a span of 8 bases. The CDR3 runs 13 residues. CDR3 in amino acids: CASSLRDGTEAFF. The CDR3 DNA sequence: TGTGCCAGCAGCTTAAGAGATGGCACTGAAGCTTTCTTT.

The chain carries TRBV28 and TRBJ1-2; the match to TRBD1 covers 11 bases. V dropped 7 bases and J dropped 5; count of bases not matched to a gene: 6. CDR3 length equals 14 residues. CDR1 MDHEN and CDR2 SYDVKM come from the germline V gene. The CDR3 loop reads CASIGQGARYGYTF. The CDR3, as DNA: TGTGCCAGCATCGGACAGGGGGCACGGTATGGCTACACCTTC.

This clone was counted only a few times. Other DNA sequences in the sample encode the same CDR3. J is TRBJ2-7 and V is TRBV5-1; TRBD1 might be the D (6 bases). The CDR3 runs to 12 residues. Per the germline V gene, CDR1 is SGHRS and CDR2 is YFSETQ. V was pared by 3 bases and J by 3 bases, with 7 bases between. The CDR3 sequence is CASSSQGYEQYF. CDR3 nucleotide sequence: TGCGCCAGCAGCTCACAGGGCTACGAGCAGTACTTC.

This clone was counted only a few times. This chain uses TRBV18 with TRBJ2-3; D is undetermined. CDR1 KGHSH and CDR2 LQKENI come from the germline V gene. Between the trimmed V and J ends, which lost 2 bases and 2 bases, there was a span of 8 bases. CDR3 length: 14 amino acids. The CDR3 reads CASSPVSFTDTQYF. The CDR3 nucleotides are TGTGCCAGCTCACCAGTCTCCTTCACAGATACGCAGTATTTT.

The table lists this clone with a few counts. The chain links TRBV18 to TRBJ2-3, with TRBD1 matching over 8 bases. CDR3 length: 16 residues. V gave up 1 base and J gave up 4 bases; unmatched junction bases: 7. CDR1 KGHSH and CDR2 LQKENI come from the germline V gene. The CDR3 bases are TGTGCCAGCTCACCACAAGGCAGGGGGCGGCCAGATACGCAGTATTTT. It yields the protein CASSPQGRGRPDTQYF.

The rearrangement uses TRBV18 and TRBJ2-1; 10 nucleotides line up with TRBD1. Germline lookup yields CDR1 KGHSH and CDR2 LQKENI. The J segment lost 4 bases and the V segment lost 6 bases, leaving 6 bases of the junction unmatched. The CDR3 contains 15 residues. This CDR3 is CASSPGTGEYNEQFF. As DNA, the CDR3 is TGTGCCAGCTCGCCCGGGACAGGGGAATACAATGAGCAGTTCTTC.

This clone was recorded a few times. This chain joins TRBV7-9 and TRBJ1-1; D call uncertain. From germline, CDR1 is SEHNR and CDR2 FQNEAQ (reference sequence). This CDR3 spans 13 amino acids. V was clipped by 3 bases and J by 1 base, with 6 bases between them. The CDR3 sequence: CASSFEENTEAFF. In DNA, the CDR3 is TGTGCCAGCAGCTTCGAGGAGAACACTGAAGCTTTCTTT.

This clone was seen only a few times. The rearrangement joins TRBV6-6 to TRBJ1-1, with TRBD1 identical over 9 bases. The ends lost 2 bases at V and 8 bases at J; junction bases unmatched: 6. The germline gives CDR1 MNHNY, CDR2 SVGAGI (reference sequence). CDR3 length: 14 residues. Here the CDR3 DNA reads TGTGCCAGCAGTTACCCGAACAGGGGGCCGGAAGCTTTCTTT. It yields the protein CASSYPNRGPEAFF.

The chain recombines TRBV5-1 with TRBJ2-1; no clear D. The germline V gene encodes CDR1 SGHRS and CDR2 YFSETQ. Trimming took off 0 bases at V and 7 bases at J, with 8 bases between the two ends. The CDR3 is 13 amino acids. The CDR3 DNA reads TGCGCCAGCAGCTTGGCCCCTGAGAATGAGCAGTTCTTC. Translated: CASSLAPENEQFF.

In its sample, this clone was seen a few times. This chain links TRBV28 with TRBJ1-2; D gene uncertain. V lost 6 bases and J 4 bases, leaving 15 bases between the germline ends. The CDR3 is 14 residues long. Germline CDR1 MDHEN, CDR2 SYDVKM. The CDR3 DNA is TGTGCCAGCAGCCCGAAATGGCAGGTCTATGGCTACACCTTC. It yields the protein CASSPKWQVYGYTF.

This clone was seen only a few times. The DNA for the CDR3 is TGTGCCATCAGTGAAGAGGGGGCGCTGAATGAGCAGTTCTTC. As protein: CAISEEGALNEQFF. This chain connects TRBV10-3 to TRBJ2-1, with 7 bases fitting TRBD1. J gave up 7 bases and V 3 bases, and 6 bases lay outside the gene matches. The CDR3 extends over 14 amino acids. CDR1 and CDR2 from the germline V gene are ENHRY and SYGVKD.

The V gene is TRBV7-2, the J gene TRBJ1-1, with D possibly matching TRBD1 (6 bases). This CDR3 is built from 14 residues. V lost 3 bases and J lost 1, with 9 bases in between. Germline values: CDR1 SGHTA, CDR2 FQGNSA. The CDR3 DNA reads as TGTGCCAGCAGCTTCCAGACAGGGAACACTGAAGCTTTCTTT. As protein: CASSFQTGNTEAFF. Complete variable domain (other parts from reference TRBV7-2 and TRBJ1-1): GAGVSQSPSNKVTEKGKDVELRCDPISGHTALYWYRQSLGQGLEFLIYFQGNSAPDKSGLPSDRFSAERTGGSVSTLTIQRTQQEDSAVYLCASSFQTGNTEAFFGQGTRLTVV.

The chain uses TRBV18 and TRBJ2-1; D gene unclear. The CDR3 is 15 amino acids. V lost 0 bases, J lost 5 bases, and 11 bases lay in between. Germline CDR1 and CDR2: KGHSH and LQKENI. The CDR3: CASSPPRYPNNEQFF. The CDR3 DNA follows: TGTGCCAGCTCACCACCCAGGTACCCTAACAATGAGCAGTTCTTC. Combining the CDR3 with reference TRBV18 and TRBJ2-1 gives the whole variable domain NAGVMQNPRHLVRRRGQEARLRCSPMKGHSHVYWYRQLPEEGLKFMVYLQKENIIDESGMPKERFSAEFPKEGPSILRIQQVVRGDSAAYFCASSPPRYPNNEQFFGPGTRLTVL.